Each of the 28 T cell receptor beta chains below was sequenced from the same sample in a study of regulatory T cells in long-lasting Graves disease. This sample's time point: newly diagnosed GD, antithyroid drugs for less than 3 months. Making the TCR library involved RNA that had been extracted from PBMCs. Combining iRepertoire HTBI primers with Arm-PCR of CDR3 regions, the authors built TCR beta libraries. From the multiplex PCR reads, TCRdb called clonotypes with MiXCR, one entry per CDR3 protein. Of 420,000 or so distinct CDR3 sequences detected, about 15% appear once; the ten largest clones hold less than 30%. This same sample was also taken into another study, of T cells in Graves' hyperthyroidism and ophthalmopathy.

The specimen comprised peripheral blood mononuclear cells (PBMCs), sampled at new diagnosis, from a patient treated with antithyroid drugs. The receptors come from a woman aged 18-29 years with Graves disease.

This clonotype was observed many times. This chain uses TRBV7-8 with TRBJ1-6; 10 bases are shared with TRBD1. Germline V gives CDR1 SGHVS, CDR2 FQNEAQ. V lost 5 bases to trimming and J lost 10 bases; unmatched junction nucleotides: 14. CDR3 length equals 17 residues. CDR3 coding DNA: TGTGCCAGCAGCCGACGACCGGGACAGGGGTCGGGATCACCCCTCCACTTT. This translates into CASSRRPGQGSGSPLHF.

This chain joins TRBV6-1 and TRBJ2-7, with 7 bases matching TRBD2. The ends lost 6 bases at V and 4 bases at J; junction bases unmatched: 15. Germline CDR1 MNHNS, CDR2 SASEGT. The CDR3 loop spans 16 amino acids. CDR3 residues: CASSSSAGVISYEQYF. The DNA for the CDR3 is TGTGCCAGCAGCTCCTCTGCGGGAGTAATATCATACGAGCAGTACTTC.

The V and J genes are TRBV24-1 and TRBJ2-1; D is unclear. The germline CDR1 and CDR2 sequences are KGHDR and SFDVKD. CDR3 length: 13 residues. With 0 bases removed from V and 4 bases from J, the gap between germline ends came to 3 bases. The chain's CDR3 is CATSDLAYNEQFF. CDR3 coding DNA: TGTGCCACCAGTGATTTGGCGTACAATGAGCAGTTCTTC.

This clonotype showed up many times. The junction departs from germline at one end; a sequencing error may be responsible. J is TRBJ2-5 and V is TRBV30; 7 nucleotides match TRBD2. This CDR3 is built from 14 residues. Germline V gene data show CDR1 as GTSNPN and CDR2 as SVGIG (reference sequence). The chain's CDR3 is CAWSPGDYQETQYF. The DNA of the CDR3 is TGTGCCTGGAGCCCCGGGGACTACCAGGAGACCCAGTACTTC. The full variable domain, completed using reference TRBV30 and TRBJ2-5, is SQTIHQWPATLVQPVGSPLSLECTVEGTSNPNLYWYRQAAGRGLQLLFYSVGIGQISSEVPQNLSASRPQDRQFILSSKKLLLSDSGFYLCAWSPGDYQETQYFGPGTRLLVL.

The chain combines TRBV19 with TRBJ2-1, with 10 bases lining up with TRBD2. J lost 0 bases, V lost 3 bases, and 8 bases had no gene match. The CDR3 length is 18 residues. CDR1 is LNHDA, CDR2 SQIVND, per germline (reference sequence). The CDR3 DNA reads as TGTGCCAGTAGTATGCTAGCGGGAGCTGAAATCTCCTACAATGAGCAGTTCTTC. Residues: CASSMLAGAEISYNEQFF.

The table lists this clonotype with many counts. The V and J genes are TRBV15 and TRBJ2-5, with 7 bases matching TRBD2. The CDR3 spans 18 residues. Germline loops: CDR1 LNHNV, CDR2 YYDKDF (reference sequence). The V gene end was trimmed by 1 base and the J gene end by 2 bases; junction bases not matched to a gene: 13. The CDR3 here is CATSRVLAERGRQETQYF. CDR3 in DNA: TGTGCCACCAGCAGAGTGTTAGCGGAGCGGGGAAGGCAAGAGACCCAGTACTTC. Filled out from reference TRBV15 and TRBJ2-5, the complete variable domain reads DAMVIQNPRYQVTQFGKPVTLSCSQTLNHNVMYWYQQKSSQAPKLLFHYYDKDFNNEADTPDNFQSRRPNTSFCFLDIRSPGLGDTAMYLCATSRVLAERGRQETQYFGPGTRLLVL.

This clonotype was detected ten times or more. The rearrangement links TRBV11-2 to TRBJ2-1, with unresolved D. The CDR3 is made up of 11 amino acids. Between the trimmed V and J ends, which lost 5 bases and 9 bases, there was a span of 8 bases. Germline loops: CDR1 SGHAT, CDR2 FQNNGV. The CDR3 sequence: CASSPGREQFF. The DNA of the CDR3 is TGTGCCAGCAGCCCCGGACGTGAGCAGTTCTTC.

This CDR3 is CATSDFPGGLGGTDTQYF. The CDR3 DNA reads TGTGCCACCAGTGATTTTCCCGGGGGACTAGGAGGCACAGATACGCAGTATTTT. V usage is TRBV24-1 and J usage is TRBJ2-3; 8 nucleotides agree with TRBD2. Per germline, CDR1 KGHDR and CDR2 SFDVKD. The CDR3 totals 18 residues. J gave up 1 base and V 1 base, and 9 bases lay outside the gene matches.

This clonotype appeared a few times. J is TRBJ2-1 and V is TRBV9, with 9 bases lining up with TRBD2. Germline assignment: CDR1 SGDLS and CDR2 YYNGEE. The V and J ends lost 0 bases and 7 bases, in that order; junction bases with no gene match: 8. CDR3 length equals 16 residues. In DNA form, the CDR3 reads TGTGCCAGCAGCGTAGAAATAGCGGGAGTTGGTAATGAGCAGTTCTTC. It codes for CASSVEIAGVGNEQFF. Full variable domain (missing parts from reference TRBV9 and TRBJ2-1): DSGVTQTPKHLITATGQRVTLRCSPRSGDLSVYWYQQSLDQGLQFLIQYYNGEERAKGNILERFSAQQFPDLHSELNLSSLELGDSALYFCASSVEIAGVGNEQFFGPGTRLTVL.

The V gene is TRBV15, the J gene TRBJ1-1; possibly TRBD1 for D (5 bases). Looked up from germline, CDR1 is LNHNV and CDR2 is YYDKDF (reference sequence). Trimming removed 4 bases at V and 10 bases at J, with 10 bases between. This CDR3 contains 11 residues. Here the CDR3 DNA reads TGTGCCACCAGCAACCGGGACGTAGCTTTCTTT. Translation: CATSNRDVAFF.

The sample holds many counts of this clonotype. The gene calls are TRBV5-1 and TRBJ2-2; unclear D gene. The germline gives CDR1 SGHRS, CDR2 YFSETQ. V lost 4 bases to trimming and J lost 8 bases, with 12 bases between them. The CDR3 covers 13 residues. DNA of the CDR3: TGCGCCAGCAGCGCGGAGAGCCGAGGGGAGCTGTTTTTT. It codes for CASSAESRGELFF.

As to this clonotype: This may arise from a read error, as a much more abundant clone is one base away. The rearrangement joins TRBV28 to TRBJ2-5; D may be TRBD2 (6 bases). Germline CDR1 reads MDHEN; CDR2 reads SYDVKM. The CDR3 contains 15 residues. V lost 4 bases and J lost 11, with 23 bases in between. In DNA, the CDR3 is TGTGCCAGCAGTTCTGTCGCGGGATTATACAATGAGCAGTACTTC. Encoded protein: CASSSVAGLYNEQYF.

This clonotype was detected a few times. The chain links TRBV3-1 to TRBJ2-3, with a possible D match to TRBD2 (6 bases). CDR1 is LGHDT, CDR2 YNNKEL, per germline (reference sequence). V was cut by 0 bases and J by 3 bases, with 16 bases left in between. CDR3 length equals 17 residues. The chain's CDR3 is CASSQDPGLGGTDTQYF. Here the CDR3 DNA reads TGTGCCAGCAGCCAAGATCCGGGGCTAGGAGGGACAGATACGCAGTATTTT.

This clonotype was detected a few times. This chain links TRBV6-1 with TRBJ2-7, with TRBD1 identical over 7 bases. V was clipped by 7 bases and J by 4 bases; unmatched bases: 10. CDR1 is MNHNS, CDR2 SASEGT, per germline. The CDR3 extends over 14 amino acids. The CDR3 DNA is TGTGCCAGCATGGAACAGGGGACCCTTTACGAGCAGTACTTC. Protein: CASMEQGTLYEQYF.

This clonotype was picked up many times. This sequence joins TRBV2 and TRBJ2-7; D gene uncertain. CDR1 SNHLY and CDR2 FYNNEI come from the germline V gene. This CDR3 has 13 amino acids. With 1 base removed from V and 3 bases from J, the gap between germline ends came to 7 bases. The CDR3 DNA reads TGTGCCAGCAGTGAAGGGGTCGTCTACGAGCAGTACTTC. Its protein product is CASSEGVVYEQYF.

This clonotype was detected only a few times. The chain recombines TRBV6-1 with TRBJ2-3, with D tentatively TRBD2 (6 bases). V was shortened by 5 bases and J by 2 bases, with 20 bases between the two germline ends. There are 17 residues in the CDR3. Germline V gives CDR1 MNHNS, CDR2 SASEGT. The DNA of the CDR3 is TGTGCCAGCAGTAACCTACTAGCTTCGGACTCCACAGATACGCAGTATTTT. This encodes CASSNLLASDSTDTQYF.

In this sample, this clonotype turned up a few times. The chain links TRBV20-1 to TRBJ2-3; 12 bases are shared with TRBD2. Trimming took 4 bases from V and 0 from J; bases not matched to a gene: 14. This CDR3 has 19 amino acids. CDR1 is DFQATT and CDR2 is SNEGSKA in the germline V gene (reference sequence). The CDR3 reads CSAKKPSGRVRPSTDTQYF. The DNA of the CDR3 is TGCAGTGCTAAAAAACCTAGCGGGAGGGTAAGGCCTAGCACAGATACGCAGTATTTT.

This clonotype was detected ten times or more. This rearrangement joins TRBV5-1 to TRBJ1-2; tentatively, D is TRBD1 (5 bases). V lost 1 base to trimming and J lost 6 bases, with 10 bases between them. Germline V gene lookup returns CDR1 SGHRS and CDR2 YFSETQ. The CDR3 is 13 amino acids. DNA for the CDR3: TGCGCCAGCAGCTTGCAGGGTCTGGATGGCTACACCTTC. Amino acids: CASSLQGLDGYTF. Filled out from reference TRBV5-1 and TRBJ1-2, the complete variable domain reads KAGVTQTPRYLIKTRGQQVTLSCSPISGHRSVSWYQQTPGQGLQFLFEYFSETQRNKGNFPGRFSGRQFSNSRSEMNVSTLELGDSALYLCASSLQGLDGYTFGSGTRLTVV.

This clonotype was picked up many times. One junction end disagrees with the germline gene, perhaps due to a read error. This chain connects TRBV28 to TRBJ2-3, with a possible D match to TRBD1 (6 bases). The germline CDR1 and CDR2 sequences are MDHEN and SYDVKM. The CDR3 spans 16 residues. The CDR3 DNA follows: TGTGCCAGCAGTCCCTTAGGGGTAGTCGTGACAGGTACGCAGTATTTT. This sequence encodes CASSPLGVVVTGTQYF.

This clonotype was observed a few times. The chain uses TRBV7-9 and TRBJ2-7, with 10 bases lining up with TRBD1. From germline, CDR1 is SEHNR and CDR2 FQNEAQ (reference sequence). The CDR3 sequence is 14 residues long. With V trimmed by 5 bases and J by 3 bases, 4 bases remained unmatched. CDR3 region: CASSPWDRGYEQYF. The DNA of the CDR3 is TGTGCCAGCAGCCCCTGGGACAGGGGCTACGAGCAGTACTTC.

The rearrangement joins TRBV4-2 to TRBJ2-1; D possibly corresponds to TRBD2 (6 bases). Trimming took 0 bases from V and 0 from J, leaving 18 bases between them. Germline V lookup: CDR1 LGHNA, CDR2 YNFKEQ. The CDR3 runs 19 residues. The CDR3 here is CASSQDGTSRLSSYNEQFF. The CDR3 coding sequence is TGTGCCAGCAGCCAAGATGGCACTAGCCGTTTGAGCTCCTACAATGAGCAGTTCTTC.

The V and J genes are TRBV30 and TRBJ1-1; D gene ambiguous. This CDR3 spans 13 amino acids. V was cut by 0 bases and J by 2 bases, with 7 bases left in between. The germline V gene encodes CDR1 GTSNPN and CDR2 SVGIG (reference sequence). As DNA, the CDR3 is TGTGCCTGGAGTGTAACAGACAACACTGAAGCTTTCTTT. Translation: CAWSVTDNTEAFF.

Concerning this clonotype itself: A read error may be the cause here, since a much bigger clone is one base away. This chain connects TRBV12-3 or TRBV12-4 to TRBJ2-2; D perhaps matches TRBD2 (6 bases). CDR3 length equals 14 residues. DNA for the CDR3: TGTGCCGGCAGTTTAGCGGTCGGCACCGGGGAGCTGTTTTTT. This encodes CAGSLAVGTGELFF.

This chain uses TRBV10-3 with TRBJ1-3; D not certain. This CDR3 spans 12 amino acids. V was trimmed by 5 bases and J by 4 bases, leaving 6 bases between them. Germline values: CDR1 ENHRY, CDR2 SYGVKD. This CDR3 is CAISREGNTIYF. The CDR3 coding sequence is TGTGCCATCAGTCGAGAGGGAAACACCATATATTTT.

This clonotype was seen many times. The CDR3 sequence is CASSTRETQYF. In nucleotides, the CDR3 is TGTGCCAGCAGTACCCGAGAGACCCAGTACTTC. The J gene is TRBJ2-5, the V gene TRBV28; D is undetermined. CDR1 is MDHEN and CDR2 is SYDVKM in the germline V gene. Trimming removed 5 bases at V and 4 bases at J, with 5 bases between. The CDR3 has 11 amino acids.

As for this clonotype: A clone one base away is much larger, so this may be a read error. The chain links TRBV11-2 to TRBJ2-7; TRBD2 aligns across 11 bases. The CDR3 length is 15 residues. Trimming at V came to 5 bases and at J to 2 bases, leaving 5 bases not matched to a gene. Germline assignment: CDR1 SGHAT and CDR2 FQNNGV. The CDR3 DNA is TGTGCCAGCAGCCGCCCGGGACTAGCGGCCTACGAGCAGTACTTC. Its protein is CASSRPGLAAYEQYF.

At least ten counts were recorded for this clonotype. The V call is TRBV28, the J call TRBJ2-1; 7 bases are shared with TRBD1. Germline V gene sequence: CDR1 MDHEN, CDR2 SYDVKM. This CDR3 contains 16 residues. V lost 1 base to trimming and J lost 2 bases; unmatched junction nucleotides: 5. DNA for the CDR3: TGTGCCAGCAGTTTATCGGGGACAGTGACCTACAATGAGCAGTTCTTC. It specifies CASSLSGTVTYNEQFF.

This clonotype was observed many times. The rearrangement links TRBV24-1 to TRBJ2-1, with D possibly matching TRBD2 (6 bases). CDR1 and CDR2 from the germline V gene are KGHDR and SFDVKD. With 2 bases removed from V and 2 bases from J, the gap between germline ends came to 6 bases. This CDR3 comprises 14 residues. CDR3 DNA: TGTGCCACCAGTGATTCGGGGGCCTACAATGAGCAGTTCTTC. Its protein is CATSDSGAYNEQFF.